This TCR beta chain is drawn from a study of breast tumors, draining lymph nodes, adjacent tissues. General study findings and limits: The data were judged consistent with most tumor T cells coming from lymph node and expanding in tumor. Tumors had less TCR diversity than lymph nodes, more than nontumor tissue.

TCRdb passed the multiplex PCR reads through MiXCR, listing each CDR3 protein once. The repertoire holds around 66,000 distinct CDR3 sequences, with around two fifths as singletons. Turning to this clonotype: Its antigen is currently unknown.

This CDR3 spans 14 amino acids. CDR1 is SGHNT, CDR2 YYREEE, per germline (reference sequence). V gave up 7 bases and J gave up 5 bases, with 17 bases separating them. The V gene is TRBV5-4, the J gene TRBJ2-3; D gene uncertain. The sequenced sample was breast tumor tissue. The sequence derives from a female donor with breast cancer. Some clones in this sample may be carry-over from other donors' samples. CDR3 in DNA: TGTGCCAGCGCACTTATCGGGCACGAAGATACGCAGTATTTT. Its translation is CASALIGHEDTQYF.